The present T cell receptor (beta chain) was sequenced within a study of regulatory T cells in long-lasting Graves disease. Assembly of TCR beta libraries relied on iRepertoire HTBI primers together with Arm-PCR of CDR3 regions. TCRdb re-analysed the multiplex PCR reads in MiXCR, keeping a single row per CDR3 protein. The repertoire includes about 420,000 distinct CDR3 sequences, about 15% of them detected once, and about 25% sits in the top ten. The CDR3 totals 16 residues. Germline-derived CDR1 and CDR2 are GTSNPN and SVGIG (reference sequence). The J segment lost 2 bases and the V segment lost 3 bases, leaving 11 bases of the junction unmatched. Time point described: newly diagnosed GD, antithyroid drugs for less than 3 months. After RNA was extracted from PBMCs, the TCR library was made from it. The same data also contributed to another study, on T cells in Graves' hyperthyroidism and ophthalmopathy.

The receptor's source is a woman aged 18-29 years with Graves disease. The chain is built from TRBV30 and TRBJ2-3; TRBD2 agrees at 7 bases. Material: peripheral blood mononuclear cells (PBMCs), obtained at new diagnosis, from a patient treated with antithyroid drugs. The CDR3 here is CAWSRRAGVNTDTQYF. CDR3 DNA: TGTGCCTGGAGCCGCAGGGCGGGGGTAAACACAGATACGCAGTATTTT. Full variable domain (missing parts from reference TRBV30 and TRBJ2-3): SQTIHQWPATLVQPVGSPLSLECTVEGTSNPNLYWYRQAAGRGLQLLFYSVGIGQISSEVPQNLSASRPQDRQFILSSKKLLLSDSGFYLCAWSRRAGVNTDTQYFGPGTRLTVL.